The T cell receptor beta chain described here comes from a study of blood T cell repertoires in COVID-19. Study-wide background: Sites across the United States, Italy and Spain contributed samples from acute and convalescent COVID-19.

TCRdb's table, derived via immunoSEQ multiplex PCR, lists solely in-frame clones and lacks some. The table lists 95,000 to 110,000 clones, approximately 90% of them singletons. The CDR3 is 17 amino acids. Trimming took 7 bases from V and 1 from J; bases not matched to a gene: 9. CDR1 is KGHSH, CDR2 LQKENI, per germline. The chain recombines TRBV18 with TRBJ2-6; 8 positions match TRBD2. The clonotype originates from a woman older than 75 in a cohort sampled during active COVID-19. Specimen: peripheral blood. Here the CDR3 DNA reads TGTGCCAGCTTGAGTCCTAGCGGGTGGTCTGGGGCCAACGTCCTGACTTTC. It codes for CASLSPSGWSGANVLTF.